These T cell receptor beta chains were read from a single sample in a study of blood T cell repertoires in COVID-19. Assay: immunoSEQ multiplex PCR; the TCRdb copy retains only in-frame clones and omits some. The sample yields about 59,000 clones, more than 60% seen once. Material for sequencing was peripheral blood. These receptors all come from a human donor in a cohort sampled during active COVID-19. Both conserved end residues are part of each CDR3. A D gene is named only where the DNA matches it firmly. Not every row has a clone size; where given, it reads once, few, many or a size class.

V gene,J gene,D gene,clone size,CDR3 DNA,CDR3 protein
TRBV18,TRBJ2-2,-,-,TGTGCCAGCTCACCACAGGGGGTCGGAACCGGGGAGCTGTTTTTT,CASSPQGVGTGELFF
TRBV6-2/TRBV6-3,TRBJ2-6,-,-,TGTGCCAGCAGTTACAGCCATGGGGCCAACGTCCTGACTTTC,CASSYSHGANVLTF
TRBV4-2,TRBJ2-2,-,-,TGTGCCAGCAGCCAAGATACCAGTTTTGCCGGGGAGCTGTTTTTT,CASSQDTSFAGELFF
TRBV28,TRBJ2-7,-,-,TGTGCCAGCAGTACAGGAAGGGGCGAGCAGTACTTC,CASSTGRGEQYF
TRBV27,TRBJ2-1,TRBD2,-,TGTGCCAGCAGTTTAGGCGGGAGTTCCTACAATGAGCAGTTCTTC,CASSLGGSSYNEQFF
TRBV13,TRBJ1-2,-,-,TGTGCCAGCAGCTTGGGCAGGGACTATGGCTACACCTTC,CASSLGRDYGYTF
TRBV6-1,TRBJ2-7,TRBD1,-,TGTGCCAGCAGTGAAGCACCGGGACAGGGGGGCTACGAGCAGTACTTC,CASSEAPGQGGYEQYF
TRBV5-1,TRBJ1-2,TRBD1,-,TGCGCCAGCAGCCCACTTACTTCCGTGACAGGGGCGGACGGCTACACCTTC,CASSPLTSVTGADGYTF
TRBV2,TRBJ2-5,TRBD1,-,TGTGCCAGCAGTAACAGGGGGATCGGGACCCAGTACTTC,CASSNRGIGTQYF
TRBV7-9,TRBJ1-3,-,-,TGTGCCAGCAGCCATGCAGGCTCTGGAAACACCATATATTTT,CASSHAGSGNTIYF
TRBV6-6,TRBJ1-2,-,once,TGTGCCAGCAGTTACCTAGACGGGACATATGGCTACACCTTC,CASSYLDGTYGYTF
TRBV7-2,TRBJ1-2,TRBD1,few,TGTGCCAGCAGCCAGGGACAGAACTATGGCTACACCTTC,CASSQGQNYGYTF
TRBV7-2,TRBJ2-2,TRBD2,-,TGTGCCAGCAGCTTAGTACGCCCGACTAGCGGGAGTGGCACCGGGGAGCTGTTTTTT,CASSLVRPTSGSGTGELFF
TRBV7-9,TRBJ2-1,TRBD2,-,TGTGCCAGCAGCTTAGTGCCGGGACTAGCGGGCTACAATGAGCAGTTCTTC,CASSLVPGLAGYNEQFF
TRBV11-2,TRBJ2-5,-,-,TGTGCCAGCAGCCCAGTAGCGAGATGGGGGGAAGAGACCCAGTACTTC,CASSPVARWGEETQYF
TRBV4-1,TRBJ2-2,-,few,TGCGCCAGCAGCCAAGACGGGACACTCGGTAGGGCCGGGGAGCTGTTTTTT,CASSQDGTLGRAGELFF
TRBV29-1,TRBJ2-5,-,-,TGCAGCGTTGGGTCCCAAGGGGTAGAGACCCAGTACTTC,CSVGSQGVETQYF
TRBV18,TRBJ2-7,TRBD1,-,TGTGCCAGCTCACCACAAAAACAGGGGCGGGAGCAGTACTTC,CASSPQKQGREQYF
TRBV2,TRBJ2-2,TRBD1,-,TGTGCCAGCAGAGGGGACAGGACCGGGGAGCTGTTTTTT,CASRGDRTGELFF
TRBV6-2/TRBV6-3,TRBJ2-7,-,-,TGTGCCAGCAGTCCGCAGGACAACCCCTACGAGCAGTACTTC,CASSPQDNPYEQYF
TRBV7-2,TRBJ2-2,-,few,TGTGCCAGCAGCTTCCTTTCGGGAGCGGCCGGGGAGCTGTTTTTT,CASSFLSGAAGELFF
TRBV30,TRBJ1-5,-,-,TGTGCCTGGAGTGGACAGGAACTCCATCAGCCCCAGCATTTT,CAWSGQELHQPQHF
TRBV6-2/TRBV6-3,TRBJ2-1,TRBD2,-,TGTGCCAGCAGTTACTCGGCGGCGACGGGAGGGTTCAATGAGCAGTTCTTC,CASSYSAATGGFNEQFF
TRBV30,TRBJ2-7,-,few,TGTGCCTGGAGTGAACGAGGCAACGAGCAGTACTTC,CAWSERGNEQYF